Listed below are T cell receptor beta chains from one sample, sequenced in a study of shared clonotypes between healthy human individuals. Clones were sequenced by immunoSEQ multiplex PCR, and TCRdb holds only the in-frame ones, with some missing. The table lists hundreds of thousands of clones, over 65% of them singletons, with over 1.5% in the top ten. Specimen: memory CD4+ T cells sorted from blood. These TCRs come from a woman aged 25 to 39 in good health. Both conserved end residues are part of each CDR3. Fields, in order: CDR3 protein, CDR3 DNA, D gene, J gene, clone size, V gene. The D gene is left open where the match is weak. Size is stated for part of the rows, as once, few or many counts, or as a class when the clone is expanded.

CASSQYTDDQPQHF TGTGCCAGCAGCCAGTATACAGACGATCAGCCCCAGCATTTT NA TRBJ1-5 once TRBV4-2
CSVGVQGDTEAFF TGCAGCGTGGGGGTACAGGGAGACACTGAAGCTTTCTTT NA TRBJ1-1 NA TRBV29-1
CASSKDGRGPLYGYTF TGTGCCAGCAGCAAAGACGGCAGGGGTCCCCTCTATGGCTACACCTTC NA TRBJ1-2 NA TRBV21-1
CASSQGDRPYEQYF TGTGCCAGCAGCCAAGGGGACAGGCCCTACGAGCAGTACTTC TRBD1 TRBJ2-7 NA TRBV14
CASSLRTGRFPQFF TGTGCCAGCAGCCTTCGGACAGGGAGGTTCCCACAGTTCTTC TRBD1 TRBJ2-1 once TRBV14
CASSFSGLAGGTQYF TGTGCCAGCAGTTTCTCCGGACTAGCGGGAGGTACGCAGTATTTT TRBD2 TRBJ2-3 NA TRBV2
CASGRGVDQPQHF TGTGCCAGTGGCAGGGGTGTCGATCAGCCCCAGCATTTT NA TRBJ1-5 few TRBV19
CASTLGTGGGYEQYF TGTGCCAGCACCCTTGGGACAGGGGGGGGCTACGAGCAGTACTTC TRBD1 TRBJ2-7 NA TRBV7-8
CASSLAGGYTEAFF TGTGCCAGCAGCTTAGCCGGGGGCTACACTGAAGCTTTCTTT NA TRBJ1-1 NA TRBV7-6
CSVEAWGGSGELFF TGCAGCGTTGAGGCTTGGGGGGGTTCCGGGGAGCTGTTTTTT TRBD2 TRBJ2-2 few TRBV29-1
CAIRPGQGDYGYTF TGTGCCATCAGACCGGGACAGGGGGACTATGGCTACACCTTC TRBD1 TRBJ1-2 NA TRBV10-3
CASSPGQGYNEQFF TGTGCCAGTAGTCCGGGACAGGGTTACAATGAGCAGTTCTTC TRBD1 TRBJ2-1 once TRBV19
CASSLGGQGIGTQYF TGTGCCAGCAGCTTAGGGGGACAGGGGATAGGGACCCAGTACTTC TRBD1 TRBJ2-5 once TRBV7-9
CAISSSGLSETQYF TGTGCCATCAGTTCCTCGGGACTGTCAGAGACCCAGTACTTC NA TRBJ2-5 once TRBV10-3
CSVGTLYSEQYF TGCAGCGTGGGGACCCTCTACAGCGAGCAGTACTTC NA TRBJ2-7 NA TRBV29-1
CATSRVGAGTGELFF TGTGCCACCAGCAGAGTGGGGGCGGGGACCGGGGAGCTGTTTTTT NA TRBJ2-2 NA TRBV15
CASSLSGGNQPQHF TGCGCCAGCAGCTTGTCAGGGGGCAATCAGCCCCAGCATTTT NA TRBJ1-5 NA TRBV5-1
CASSLWGLKDNEQFF TGCGCCAGCAGCTTATGGGGCCTAAAAGACAATGAGCAGTTCTTC NA TRBJ2-1 NA TRBV5-1
CASSGRTSSSVEQFF TGTGCCAGCAGTGGAAGGACTAGCTCTTCGGTTGAGCAGTTCTTC TRBD2 TRBJ2-1 NA TRBV2
CASSLAASNNEQFF TGCGCCAGCAGCTTGGCCGCCTCTAACAATGAGCAGTTCTTC NA TRBJ2-1 NA TRBV5-1
CASSLGGQSFQPQHF TGTGCCAGCAGCTTAGGTGGGCAGAGCTTTCAGCCCCAGCATTTT NA TRBJ1-5 NA TRBV7-8
CASSLQGAYGYTF TGTGCCAGCAGTTTACAGGGGGCGTATGGCTACACCTTC TRBD1 TRBJ1-2 NA TRBV28
CASSLAGSYEQYF TGCGCCAGCAGCTTGGCTGGCTCCTACGAGCAGTACTTC NA TRBJ2-7 once TRBV5-1
CASSLLRGGVQPQHF TGTGCCAGCAGCCTTCTCAGGGGGGGAGTTCAGCCCCAGCATTTT TRBD1 TRBJ1-5 NA TRBV28
CASSFLPGQLQETQYF TGTGCCAGCAGCTTTCTCCCCGGACAGTTACAAGAGACCCAGTACTTC NA TRBJ2-5 once TRBV5-5
CASSEQMGISYNEQFF TGTGCCAGCAGTGAGCAGATGGGTATTTCCTACAATGAGCAGTTCTTC NA TRBJ2-1 few TRBV2
CASRSHGGINYNEQFF TGCGCCAGCAGATCGCATGGAGGGATAAACTACAATGAGCAGTTCTTC NA TRBJ2-1 NA TRBV5-1
CASSTRHLSGGELFF TGCGCCAGCAGCACACGACACCTCTCCGGCGGGGAGCTGTTTTTT NA TRBJ2-2 NA TRBV5-1
CASSSPGLAGFKNIQYF TGTGCCAGCAGCTCGCCGGGACTAGCGGGATTCAAAAACATTCAGTACTTC TRBD2 TRBJ2-4 once TRBV5-6
CASSSGTEGTGELFF TGCGCCAGCAGCTCGGGGACGGAGGGTACCGGGGAGCTGTTTTTT NA TRBJ2-2 once TRBV5-1
CASSARLAPNTGELFF TGTGCCAGCAGTGCAAGACTAGCGCCGAACACCGGGGAGCTGTTTTTT TRBD2 TRBJ2-2 NA TRBV6-1
CASSVGEGWGYTF TGTGCCAGCAGCGTAGGAGAGGGTTGGGGCTACACCTTC NA TRBJ1-2 NA TRBV7-9
CASSPDQELAGALREQFF TGCGCCAGCAGCCCGGACCAGGAACTAGCGGGAGCCCTCAGGGAGCAGTTCTTC TRBD2 TRBJ2-1 NA TRBV5-1
CAWRTENSPLHF TGTGCCTGGCGGACAGAAAATTCACCCCTCCACTTT NA TRBJ1-6 few TRBV30
CASSQDVYTDTQYF TGCGCCAGCAGCCAAGATGTGTACACAGATACGCAGTATTTT NA TRBJ2-3 once TRBV4-1
CASSLTPRQPQHF TGTGCCAGCAGTTTAACACCTAGACAGCCCCAGCATTTT NA TRBJ1-5 NA TRBV28
CASSQATGSGTEAFF TGTGCCAGCAGCCAAGCTACAGGGTCCGGCACTGAAGCTTTCTTT NA TRBJ1-1 NA TRBV4-2
CASSEVPNQVAKNIQYF TGTGCCAGCAGTGAAGTCCCGAATCAAGTAGCCAAAAACATTCAGTACTTC NA TRBJ2-4 NA TRBV6-1
CASSSDYYEQYF TGTGCCAGCAGTTCCGACTACTACGAGCAGTACTTC NA TRBJ2-7 NA TRBV28
CASSRSPPDRGPYEQYF TGTGCCAGCAGTCGATCCCCCCCGGACAGGGGGCCCTACGAGCAGTACTTC TRBD1 TRBJ2-7 many TRBV27
CASSLGDYQETQYF TGCGCCAGCAGCTTGGGGGACTACCAAGAGACCCAGTACTTC NA TRBJ2-5 NA TRBV5-1
CASSFYQGPEQYF TGTGCCAGCAGCTTTTATCAGGGTCCCGAGCAGTACTTC NA TRBJ2-7 many TRBV7-2
CASSRGRAANYGYTF TGCGCCAGCAGCCGAGGGAGGGCGGCGAACTATGGCTACACCTTC NA TRBJ1-2 NA TRBV4-1
CAIRQNTEAFF TGTGCCATCCGACAGAACACTGAAGCTTTCTTT NA TRBJ1-1 NA TRBV28
CASSLGDYSRYF TGTGCCAGCAGCTTAGGGGACTACTCCCGGTACTTC TRBD2 TRBJ2-5 NA TRBV7-9
CASRPQGGGETQYF TGTGCCAGCAGGCCACAGGGTGGTGGGGAGACCCAGTACTTC NA TRBJ2-5 NA TRBV28